Below, 17 T cell receptor beta chains from the same sample are listed, as sequenced in a study of T cell responses to AZD1222 COVID-19 vaccine (dated by TCRdb to the early 2020s). Library generation was performed with the immunoSEQ multiplex PCR assay. TCRdb stores this immuneACCESS table with in-frame sequences only. Part of the clones is absent; in the studies checked, under half of the shortfall reflects unresolved V genes, and no reason is known for the rest. The table for this sample lists 110,000 to 150,000 clones; around 91% of them were counted only once. Clones ranked in the top ten supply 1.6% of the sample. In the paper's terms, the time point label means: baseline before first vaccination. The source was peripheral blood, collected on day 0 of AZD1222 vaccination. These receptors all come from an adult in good health.

The chain has TRBV10-1 and TRBJ2-1, with 10 bases lining up with TRBD2. CDR1 and CDR2 (germline): WNHNN, SYGVQD (reference sequence). Trimming removed 3 bases from V and 8 bases from J; junction bases left unmatched: 7. This CDR3 contains 15 residues. This CDR3 is CASSDRAGGPDEQFF. CDR3 DNA: TGCGCCAGCAGTGATAGAGCGGGGGGGCCAGATGAGCAGTTCTTC.

This sequence joins TRBV5-4 and TRBJ1-3; D unclear. V was trimmed by 0 bases and J by 0 bases, leaving 7 bases between them. The germline CDR1 and CDR2 sequences are SGHNT and YYREEE (reference sequence). This CDR3 has 15 amino acids. This CDR3 reads CASSLGGDSGNTIYF. The CDR3 nucleotides read TGTGCCAGCAGCTTGGGCGGAGACTCTGGAAACACCATATATTTT.

The rearrangement links TRBV3-1 (or the pseudogene TRBV3-2) to TRBJ1-5; no clear D. Germline V gene data show CDR1 as LGHDT and CDR2 as YNNKEL (reference sequence). The V gene lost 1 base and the J gene lost 0 bases, with 10 bases spanning the gap. This CDR3 has 16 amino acids. The chain's CDR3 is CASSQGGRASNQPQHF. The DNA of the CDR3 is TGTGCCAGCAGCCAAGGTGGGCGGGCTAGCAATCAGCCCCAGCATTTT.

The J gene is TRBJ1-5, the V gene TRBV7-2, with no clear D. Trimming cost V 1 base and J 6 bases, with 7 bases left between them. The CDR3 consists of 13 residues. CDR1 and CDR2 (germline): SGHTA, FQGNSA. The CDR3 loop is CASSLGVSQPQHF. Here the CDR3 DNA reads TGTGCCAGCAGCTTAGGGGTAAGTCAGCCCCAGCATTTT.

The genes are TRBV6-4 and TRBJ1-2, with TRBD1 as a possible D gene (5 bases). This CDR3 region has 13 residues. V dropped 6 bases and J dropped 4 bases, with 12 bases sitting between them. Germline V lookup: CDR1 MRHNA, CDR2 SNTAGT. The CDR3: CASRRDVSYGYTF. DNA of the CDR3: TGTGCCAGCAGGAGGGACGTCTCCTATGGCTACACCTTC.

A remark on this clone: One end of the junction does not line up with germline, which may come from a read error. V and J are TRBV19 and TRBJ1-1; D gene ambiguous. The CDR3 is 11 residues long. Germline V CDR1 and CDR2: LNHDA, SQIVND (reference sequence). The CDR3 sequence is CASSIGQSTIF. CDR3 DNA sequence: TGTGCCAGTAGTATAGGACAATCCACAATCTTT.

The gene calls are TRBV14 and TRBJ1-4; 7 bases align to TRBD1. This CDR3 is 15 amino acids long. CDR1 and CDR2 from the germline V gene are SGHDN and FVKESK. The ends lost 4 bases at V and 6 bases at J; junction bases unmatched: 8. The CDR3 bases are TGTGCCAGCAGCCGCCTGGGAACAGGGGATGAAAAACTGTTTTTT. As protein: CASSRLGTGDEKLFF.

This sequence joins TRBV9 and TRBJ1-6, with a possible D match to TRBD1 (6 bases). The CDR3 has 17 amino acids. V was clipped by 3 bases and J by 2 bases, with 15 bases between them. Germline V gene lookup returns CDR1 SGDLS and CDR2 YYNGEE. CDR3 DNA sequence: TGTGCCAGCAGCGCCACCCACGGGGGGCCCTATAATTCACCCCTCCACTTT. Its protein is CASSATHGGPYNSPLHF.

This rearrangement joins TRBV5-1 to TRBJ2-1; TRBD2 agrees at 9 bases. The CDR3 runs to 15 residues. The V gene end was trimmed by 0 bases and the J gene end by 8 bases; junction bases not matched to a gene: 6. From germline, CDR1 is SGHRS and CDR2 YFSETQ. CDR3 residues: CASSLAPGTSYEQFF. Here the CDR3 DNA reads TGCGCCAGCAGCTTGGCGCCAGGGACTAGCTATGAGCAGTTCTTC.

The gene calls are TRBV3-1 (or the pseudogene TRBV3-2) and TRBJ1-4; tentative D call: TRBD1 (5 bases). Germline CDR1 LGHDT, CDR2 YNNKEL (reference sequence). This CDR3 comprises 14 residues. V lost 4 bases and J 5 bases, leaving 11 bases between the germline ends. The CDR3 sequence: CASSRGRWNEKLFF. CDR3 in DNA: TGTGCCAGCAGCCGGGGACGGTGGAATGAAAAACTGTTTTTT.

This clone turned up a few times. V is TRBV19 and J is TRBJ2-3, with TRBD2 matching 10 bases. The CDR3 loop spans 14 amino acids. The trim removed 5 bases at V and 1 base at J, leaving 0 bases unmatched. Germline-derived CDR1 and CDR2 are LNHDA and SQIVND (reference sequence). Here the CDR3 DNA reads TGTGCCAGTAGTGGACTAGCGGGCACAGATACGCAGTATTTT. Amino acid sequence: CASSGLAGTDTQYF.

The chain couples TRBV7-9 to TRBJ2-3, with 10 bases matching TRBD1. The CDR3 is 17 amino acids. The V and J ends lost 3 bases and 4 bases, in that order; junction bases with no gene match: 10. CDR1 SEHNR and CDR2 FQNEAQ come from the germline V gene (reference sequence). The CDR3 loop reads CASSFGTGAPSADTQYF. CDR3 nucleotide sequence: TGTGCCAGCAGCTTTGGGACAGGGGCGCCCTCCGCAGATACGCAGTATTTT.

This chain connects TRBV4-1 to TRBJ2-1; 12 nucleotides align to TRBD2. The CDR3 sequence is 15 residues long. J lost 6 bases, V lost 5 bases, and 5 bases had no gene match. Germline values: CDR1 MGHRA, CDR2 YSYEKL. CDR3: CASSSSGGAFNEQFF. The DNA for the CDR3 is TGCGCCAGCAGCTCTAGCGGGGGGGCGTTCAATGAGCAGTTCTTC.

This chain links TRBV6-5 with TRBJ2-7, with D possibly being TRBD2 (7 bases). V was trimmed by 2 bases and J by 6 bases, leaving 11 bases between them. The CDR3 consists of 13 residues. The germline V gene has CDR1 MNHEY and CDR2 SVGAGI. CDR3 loop: CASSYLAGAEQYF. In DNA, the CDR3 is TGTGCCAGCAGTTACCTCGCGGGGGCCGAGCAGTACTTC.

This rearrangement joins TRBV28 to TRBJ1-4; 7 bases fit TRBD1. Germline assignment: CDR1 MDHEN and CDR2 SYDVKM. Germline trimming cut 4 bases from V and 4 bases from J; bases unmatched to any gene: 12. The CDR3 has 17 residues. CDR3 DNA: TGTGCCAGCAGTTCTCCAGGGGGTTTTCCTGTTAATGAAAAACTGTTTTTT. The encoded protein is CASSSPGGFPVNEKLFF. Supplemented by reference TRBV28 and TRBJ1-4, the full variable domain reads DVKVTQSSRYLVKRTGEKVFLECVQDMDHENMFWYRQDPGLGLRLIYFSYDVKMKEKGDIPEGYSVSREKKERFSLILESASTNQTSMYLCASSSPGGFPVNEKLFFGSGTQLSVL.

The genes are TRBV28 and TRBJ1-4, with a weak D call TRBD1 (6 bases). From germline, CDR1 is MDHEN and CDR2 SYDVKM. The germline V and J ends were trimmed by 4 bases and 7 bases, with 19 bases remaining between them. The CDR3 sequence is 16 residues long. The CDR3 DNA reads as TGTGCCAGCAGTTACCCCTCCGGGGGCTTAGGTGAAAAACTGTTTTTT. Encoded protein: CASSYPSGGLGEKLFF. Full variable domain (rest looked up from reference TRBV28 and TRBJ1-4): DVKVTQSSRYLVKRTGEKVFLECVQDMDHENMFWYRQDPGLGLRLIYFSYDVKMKEKGDIPEGYSVSREKKERFSLILESASTNQTSMYLCASSYPSGGLGEKLFFGSGTQLSVL.

The rearrangement uses TRBV2 and TRBJ1-1; tentative D call: TRBD1 (5 bases). The CDR3 spans 13 residues. V was cut by 4 bases and J by 2 bases, with 8 bases left in between. CDR1 SNHLY and CDR2 FYNNEI come from the germline V gene. CDR3 in DNA: TGTGCCAGCAGTGGAGGGGTAAACACTGAAGCTTTCTTT. Translation: CASSGGVNTEAFF.